This T cell receptor (beta chain) was sequenced for a study of shared clonotypes between healthy human individuals. Note on this clone: Antigen: not known. Other DNA sequences of this sample code for an identical CDR3.

Between the trimmed V and J ends, which lost 3 bases and 1 base, there was a span of 9 bases. This CDR3 region has 14 residues. Germline V gives CDR1 SEHNR, CDR2 FQNEAQ (reference sequence). Several immunoSEQ plates received, in even portions, the genomic DNA of each subset. The table came from immunoSEQ multiplex PCR; TCRdb's copy has only in-frame clones and leaves some out. Here the sample spans roughly 2.4 million clones, under 97% being singletons. Notes on the study in general: Around 5% of naive CD4 clonotypes were common to a handful of donors.

The source is a man aged 18 to 29 in good health. Sequencing used naive CD4+ T cells sorted from blood. Subset meaning: CD45RA+ positively selected. This rearrangement joins TRBV7-9 to TRBJ1-1; D perhaps matches TRBD1 (5 bases). The CDR3 sequence is CASSFGTGNTEAFF. The CDR3 DNA reads as TGTGCCAGCAGCTTCGGGACCGGGAACACTGAAGCTTTCTTT.